A selection of T cell receptor beta chains follows, all from one sample in a study of a mutant IDH1 vaccine in newly diagnosed glioma. No antigen is known for these receptors. The assay was immunoSEQ multiplex PCR, and TCRdb's table has in-frame clones only and misses some. The profile shows 40,000 or so clones, roughly nine tenths of them singletons. The sample was PBMCs, taken from a glioma patient whose treatment included an IDH1 peptide vaccine. These receptors came from a man over 45 with glioma. Each CDR3 is given with its conserved first and last residue. D genes are given only for firm matches. Not all rows give a size; the values are once, few, many and, for expanded clones, a class.

v_gene	j_gene	abundance	d_gene	CDR3aa	CDR3nt
TRBV5-6	TRBJ2-1	-	-	CASSPGGQHNEQFF	TGTGCCAGCAGCCCGGGCGGACAGCACAATGAGCAGTTCTTC
TRBV6-5	TRBJ1-2	once	-	CASTHTQGRVYGYTF	TGTGCCAGTACTCACACCCAGGGAAGGGTCTATGGCTACACCTTC
TRBV5-1	TRBJ1-3	-	-	CASNGGTSSGNTIYF	TGCGCCAGCAATGGGGGGACCAGCTCTGGAAACACCATATATTTT
TRBV2	TRBJ2-4	-	-	CASSREAGIAKNIQYF	TGTGCCAGCAGTCGAGAGGCGGGGATCGCCAAAAACATTCAGTACTTC
TRBV4-1	TRBJ1-1	-	-	CASSQEPSSGTGNTEAFF	TGCGCCAGCAGCCAAGAGCCCTCGAGTGGTACGGGGAACACTGAAGCTTTCTTT
TRBV7-9	TRBJ2-6	-	-	CASSRRGRDTGANVLTF	TGTGCCAGCAGCCGGAGGGGCAGGGACACTGGGGCCAACGTCCTGACTTTC
TRBV30	TRBJ1-5	-	-	CASSWGTGNQPQHF	TGTGCCTCCTCTTGGGGTACGGGCAATCAGCCCCAGCATTTT
TRBV9	TRBJ1-3	-	-	CASSLGEGGGAPGNTIYF	TGTGCCAGCAGCCTAGGGGAAGGGGGGGGCGCCCCTGGAAACACCATATATTTT
TRBV5-6	TRBJ2-7	-	TRBD2	CASSLGEGRKQYF	TGTGCCAGCAGCTTGGGGGAGGGAAGAAAGCAGTACTTC
TRBV19	TRBJ1-5	-	-	CASSIGGGNSNQPQHF	TGTGCCAGTAGTATCGGTGGGGGAAATAGCAATCAGCCCCAGCATTTT
TRBV5-4	TRBJ1-6	-	-	CASSPGRAGSYNSPLHF	TGTGCCAGCAGCCCCGGACGGGCCGGGTCCTATAATTCACCCCTCCACTTT
TRBV7-2	TRBJ2-7	-	-	CASSLIFSYEQYF	TGTGCCAGCAGCTTGATCTTCTCCTACGAGCAGTACTTC
TRBV9	TRBJ2-5	-	TRBD2	CASSASGAGGETQYF	TGTGCCAGCAGCGCTTCCGGTGCGGGAGGGGAGACCCAGTACTTC
TRBV5-6	TRBJ1-5	-	-	CASSWGADNQPQHF	TGTGCCAGCAGCTGGGGGGCAGATAATCAGCCCCAGCATTTT